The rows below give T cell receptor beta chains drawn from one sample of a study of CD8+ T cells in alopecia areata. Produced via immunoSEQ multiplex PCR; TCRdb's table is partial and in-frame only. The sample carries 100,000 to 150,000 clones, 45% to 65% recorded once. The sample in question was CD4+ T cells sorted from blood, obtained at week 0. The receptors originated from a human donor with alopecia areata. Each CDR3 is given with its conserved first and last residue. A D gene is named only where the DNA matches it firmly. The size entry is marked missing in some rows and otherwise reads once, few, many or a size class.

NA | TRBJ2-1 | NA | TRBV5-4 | CASSSYYRDIGLGEQFF | TGTGCCAGCAGCTCCTATTACCGGGACATTGGCCTGGGGGAGCAGTTCTTC
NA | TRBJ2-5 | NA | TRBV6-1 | CASSEGQGSWETQYF | TGTGCCAGCAGTGAAGGCCAGGGTAGTTGGGAGACCCAGTACTTC
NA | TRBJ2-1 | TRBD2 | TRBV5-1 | CASSLGGRENEQFF | TGCGCCAGCAGCTTGGGCGGGAGGGAGAATGAGCAGTTCTTC
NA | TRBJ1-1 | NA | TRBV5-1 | CASSLSVGVPTEAFF | TGCGCCAGCAGCTTGTCGGTGGGGGTCCCCACTGAAGCTTTCTTT
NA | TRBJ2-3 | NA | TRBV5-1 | CASSLEVPGETDTQYF | TGCGCCAGCAGCTTGGAGGTGCCAGGGGAGACAGATACGCAGTATTTT
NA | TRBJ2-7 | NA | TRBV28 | CASSLGPSPEQYF | TGTGCCAGCAGTTTAGGGCCTTCCCCCGAGCAGTACTTC
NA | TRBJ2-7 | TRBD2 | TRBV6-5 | CASSPIRDYNYEQYF | TGTGCCAGCAGTCCGATCCGGGACTACAACTACGAGCAGTACTTC
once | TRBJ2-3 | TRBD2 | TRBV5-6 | CASSPGTSAPTDTQYF | TGTGCCAGCAGCCCTGGGACTAGCGCACCCACAGATACGCAGTATTTT
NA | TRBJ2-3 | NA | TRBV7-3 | CASSQTSPSDAVGLDTQYF | TGTGCCAGCAGCCAAACGTCGCCGAGTGACGCCGTTGGTTTGGATACGCAGTATTTT
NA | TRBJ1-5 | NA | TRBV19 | CASSIALNQPQHF | TGTGCCAGTAGTATAGCTTTAAATCAGCCCCAGCATTTT
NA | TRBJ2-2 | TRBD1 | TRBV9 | CASSRTGDNTGELFF | TGTGCCAGCAGCCGGACAGGTGATAACACCGGGGAGCTGTTTTTT